The next 5 T cell receptor beta chains were all read from a single sample in a study of T cell repertoires in cytomegalovirus infection. TCRdb re-called the reads with MiXCR, one entry per CDR3 protein. The table lists fewer than 850,000 distinct CDR3 sequences, about 27% of them singletons. Their antigens remain unidentified. The source was cultured CD8+ T cells from PBMCs, collected from culture after CMV antigen stimulation. These receptors all come from a human donor in good health (CMV status not recorded). Some clones in this sample may be carry-over from other donors' samples.

The rearrangement joins TRBV27 to TRBJ2-3, with a weak D call TRBD2 (7 bases). The CDR3 spans 16 residues. V lost 5 bases and J lost 2, with 17 bases in between. Per germline, CDR1 MNHEY and CDR2 SMNVEV (reference sequence). CDR3 nucleotides: TGTGCCAGCAGTCCCGCCCGGGGGGACATCACAGATACGCAGTATTTT. The encoded protein is CASSPARGDITDTQYF.

This clonotype was counted only a few times. The V gene is TRBV27, the J gene TRBJ1-4; tentatively, D is TRBD1 (5 bases). Germline V lookup: CDR1 MNHEY, CDR2 SMNVEV (reference sequence). The germline V and J ends were trimmed by 1 base and 8 bases, with 14 bases remaining between them. This CDR3 contains 15 residues. CDR3: CASSLYWGGMEKLFF. The CDR3 DNA reads TGTGCCAGCAGTTTATATTGGGGCGGAATGGAAAAACTGTTTTTT.

The chain carries TRBV6-2 or TRBV6-3 and TRBJ1-2; D not resolved. The CDR3 spans 11 residues. Germline CDR1 is MNHEY and CDR2 is SVGEGT. V was pared by 11 bases and J by 6 bases, with 13 bases between. CDR3 region: CALRRADGYTF. CDR3 bases: TGTGCCCTGCGGAGGGCGGATGGCTACACCTTC.

Comment on this clonotype: Likely a read error: the CDR3 ends without its conserved phenylalanine or tryptophan. CDR3 in DNA: TGTGCCAGCAGTGTCGGGGGGCTCCCTTACAATGAGCAGTTCTTG. Translating it yields CASSVGGLPYNEQFL. V gene TRBV6-6 combines with J gene TRBJ2-1; D perhaps matches TRBD2 (7 bases). Germline V lookup: CDR1 MNHNY, CDR2 SVGAGI (reference sequence). V was trimmed by 5 bases and J by 4 bases, leaving 15 bases between them. There are 15 residues in the CDR3.

Many counts were recorded for this clonotype. The chain has TRBV7-6 and TRBJ2-3, with TRBD2 matching over 14 bases. J was trimmed by 2 bases and V by 0 bases; bases with no gene match: 1. The germline V gene has CDR1 SGHVS and CDR2 FNYEAQ. CDR3 length equals 17 residues. The CDR3 is CASSLAGLAGATDTQYF. CDR3 nucleotides: TGTGCCAGCAGCTTAGCGGGACTAGCGGGGGCCACAGATACGCAGTATTTT.